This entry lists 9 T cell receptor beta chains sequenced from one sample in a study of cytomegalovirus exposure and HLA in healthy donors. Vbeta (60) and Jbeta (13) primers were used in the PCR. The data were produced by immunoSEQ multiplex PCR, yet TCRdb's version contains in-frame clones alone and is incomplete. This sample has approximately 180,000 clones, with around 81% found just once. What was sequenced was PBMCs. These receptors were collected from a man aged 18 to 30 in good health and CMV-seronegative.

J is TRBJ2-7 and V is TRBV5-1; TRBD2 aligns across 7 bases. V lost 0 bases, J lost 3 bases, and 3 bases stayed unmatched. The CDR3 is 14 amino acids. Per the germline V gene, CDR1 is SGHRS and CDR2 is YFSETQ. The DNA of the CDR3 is TGCGCCAGCAGCTTGGTGTCTAGCGGCTACGAGCAGTACTTC. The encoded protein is CASSLVSSGYEQYF.

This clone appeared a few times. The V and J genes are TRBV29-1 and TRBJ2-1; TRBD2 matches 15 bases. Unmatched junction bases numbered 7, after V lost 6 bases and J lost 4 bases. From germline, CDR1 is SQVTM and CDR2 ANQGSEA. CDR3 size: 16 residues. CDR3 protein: CSVTGLAGGQYNEQFF. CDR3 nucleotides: TGCAGCGTCACTGGACTAGCGGGAGGGCAATACAATGAGCAGTTCTTC.

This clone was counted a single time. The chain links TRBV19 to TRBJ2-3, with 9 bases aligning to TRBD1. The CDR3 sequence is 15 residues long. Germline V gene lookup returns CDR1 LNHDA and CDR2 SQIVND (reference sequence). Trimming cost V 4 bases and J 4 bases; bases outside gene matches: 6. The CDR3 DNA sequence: TGTGCCAGTAGTAATACAGGGGGCTGGGCAGATACGCAGTATTTT. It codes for CASSNTGGWADTQYF. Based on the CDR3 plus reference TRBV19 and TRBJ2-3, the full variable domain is DGGITQSPKYLFRKEGQNVTLSCEQNLNHDAMYWYRQDPGQGLRLIYYSQIVNDFQKGDIAEGYSVSREKKESFPLTVTSAQKNPTAFYLCASSNTGGWADTQYFGPGTRLTVL.

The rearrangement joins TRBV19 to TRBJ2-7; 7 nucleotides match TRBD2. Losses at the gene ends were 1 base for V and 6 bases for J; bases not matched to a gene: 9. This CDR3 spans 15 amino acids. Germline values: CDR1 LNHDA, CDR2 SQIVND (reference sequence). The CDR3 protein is CASSIVAGFSAEQYF. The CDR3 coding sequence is TGTGCCAGTAGTATAGTAGCGGGCTTCTCAGCCGAGCAGTACTTC.

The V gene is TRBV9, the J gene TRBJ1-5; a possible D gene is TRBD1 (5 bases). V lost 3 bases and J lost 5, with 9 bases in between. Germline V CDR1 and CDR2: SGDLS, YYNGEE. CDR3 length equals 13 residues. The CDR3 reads CASSATGDQPQHF. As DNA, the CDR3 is TGTGCCAGCAGCGCGACGGGGGATCAGCCCCAGCATTTT.

CDR3 sequence: CASSMAGGIYQETQYF. CDR3 bases: TGTGCCAGTAGTATGGCGGGAGGGATTTATCAAGAGACCCAGTACTTC. The chain joins TRBV19 to TRBJ2-5, with 9 bases aligning to TRBD2. This CDR3 comprises 16 residues. CDR1 is LNHDA, CDR2 SQIVND, per germline (reference sequence). V was pared by 3 bases and J by 2 bases, with 7 bases of the junction left unmatched.

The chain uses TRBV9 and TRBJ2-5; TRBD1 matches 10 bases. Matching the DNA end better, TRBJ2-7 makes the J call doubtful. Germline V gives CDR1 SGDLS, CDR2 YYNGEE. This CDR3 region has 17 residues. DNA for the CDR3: TGTGCCAGCAGCCCCCGGGACAGGGGCGAAAAATCCTACGAGCAGTACTTC. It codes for CASSPRDRGEKSYEQYF.

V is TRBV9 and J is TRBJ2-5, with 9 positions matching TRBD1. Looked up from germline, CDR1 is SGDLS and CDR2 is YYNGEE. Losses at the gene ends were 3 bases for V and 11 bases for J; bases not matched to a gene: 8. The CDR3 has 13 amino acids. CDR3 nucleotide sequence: TGTGCCAGCAGCGGACAGGGGGAAAGCAGGCAGTACTTC. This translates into CASSGQGESRQYF.

DNA of the CDR3: TGTGCCAGTAGGGAGGGGTGGGCTCAAGAGACCCAGTACTTC. Translating gives CASREGWAQETQYF. The chain uses TRBV5-6 and TRBJ2-5; TRBD2 agrees at 7 bases. The CDR3 length is 14 residues. The J segment lost 2 bases and the V segment lost 8 bases, leaving 9 bases of the junction unmatched. Looked up from germline, CDR1 is SGHDT and CDR2 is YYEEEE.